The clone carrying this TCR beta chain was observed a handful of times. The antigen remains undetermined. Treatment reported: roughly ten-day PBMC culture with coronavirus spike peptide pools or control peptides (ViraFEST assay). ViraFEST used peptide pools to expand antigen-specific T cells before TCR sequencing. The entry originates in a study of vaccination and CD4 T cells after COVID-19. Across the study: Overlapping spike peptides of SARS-CoV-2, HCoV-NL63, HCoV-OC43 and HCoV-229E were used, and cells were stimulated with them.

This CDR3 is built from 15 residues. V lost 1 base and J lost 4, with 13 bases in between. CDR1 and CDR2 from the germline V gene are LGHNT and FRNRAP. Once obtained from cultured CD4+ T cells, the DNA was sequenced using the Oncomine TCR Beta short-read assay. Scientists extracted genomic DNA from CD4+ T cells grown in culture. From the PCR reads, TCRdb called clonotypes with MiXCR, one entry per CDR3 protein. The sample consists of about 15,000 distinct CDR3 sequences, about 55% of them appearing once. This chain uses TRBV12-5 with TRBJ1-2; a weak D match, TRBD1 (6 bases). The sequencing sample was made of CD4+ T cells from blood, cultured in vitro. This receptor was taken from a human donor who had recovered from COVID-19. In DNA, the CDR3 is TGTGCTAGTGGTTTGGACGCGAACAGGGCCTATGGCTACACCTTC. It codes for CASGLDANRAYGYTF.